Included here is one T cell receptor (beta chain) sequence, with context. What it binds is unknown. Per sample, 75,000 to 100,000 TCR templates underwent assay. Sequencing was performed with immunoSEQ multiplex PCR; in TCRdb, only in-frame clones are kept and a portion is missing. The table has about 100,000 clones, 94% seen once. This entry belongs to a study of siplizumab effects on memory and regulatory T cells. Notes on the study in general: Siplizumab produced a significant reduction in alloreactive sequences that were traceable to unstimulated CD4+ memory cells.

Per germline, CDR1 SGHRS and CDR2 YFSETQ. The CDR3 extends over 15 amino acids. The junction had 3 bases not matched to a gene; V was cut back by 2 bases and J by 3 bases. This receptor was obtained from a human donor in good health. Sample: non-Treg CD4+ T cells sorted from blood. The V gene is TRBV5-1, the J gene TRBJ2-1; 9 bases align to TRBD1. The CDR3 nucleotides are TGCGCCAGCAGCTTCGGGACAGGGATCTACAATGAGCAGTTCTTC. The encoded protein is CASSFGTGIYNEQFF.